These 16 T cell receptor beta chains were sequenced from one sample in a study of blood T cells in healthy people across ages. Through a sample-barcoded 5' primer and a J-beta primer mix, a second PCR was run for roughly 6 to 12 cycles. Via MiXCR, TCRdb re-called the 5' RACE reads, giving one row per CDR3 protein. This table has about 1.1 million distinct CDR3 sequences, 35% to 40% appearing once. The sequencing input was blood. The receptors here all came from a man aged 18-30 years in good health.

The CDR3 DNA sequence: TGTGCCAGCAGTGAATTTCTGGGACTAGCGGGGGTTATAGATACGCAGTATTTT. It translates to CASSEFLGLAGVIDTQYF. The chain combines TRBV2 with TRBJ2-3; 14 nucleotides match TRBD2. The J segment lost 5 bases and the V segment lost 2 bases, leaving 9 bases of the junction unmatched. The CDR3 length is 18 residues. CDR1 and CDR2 from the germline V gene are SNHLY and FYNNEI.

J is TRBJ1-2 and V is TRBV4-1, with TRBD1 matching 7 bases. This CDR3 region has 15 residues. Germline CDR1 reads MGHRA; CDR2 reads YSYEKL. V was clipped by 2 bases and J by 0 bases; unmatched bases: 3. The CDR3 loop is CASSQTTGANYGYTF. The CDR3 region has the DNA TGCGCCAGCAGCCAAACTACAGGGGCTAACTATGGCTACACCTTC.

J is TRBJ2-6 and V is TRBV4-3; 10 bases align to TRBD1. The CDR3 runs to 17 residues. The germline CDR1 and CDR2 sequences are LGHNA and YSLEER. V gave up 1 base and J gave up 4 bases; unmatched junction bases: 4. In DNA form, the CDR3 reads TGCGCCAGCAGCCAAGGGACAGGGGGGCTAGGGGCCAACGTCCTGACTTTC. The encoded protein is CASSQGTGGLGANVLTF.

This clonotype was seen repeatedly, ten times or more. CDR3 coding DNA: TGCGCCAGCAGCCCAAGGGGTTTTAGCACAGATACGCAGTATTTT. It encodes CASSPRGFSTDTQYF. The rearrangement joins TRBV5-1 to TRBJ2-3; D possibly corresponds to TRBD1 (5 bases). The CDR3 covers 15 residues. The germline V gene encodes CDR1 SGHRS and CDR2 YFSETQ. Trimming removed 4 bases from V and 0 bases from J, with 12 bases in between.

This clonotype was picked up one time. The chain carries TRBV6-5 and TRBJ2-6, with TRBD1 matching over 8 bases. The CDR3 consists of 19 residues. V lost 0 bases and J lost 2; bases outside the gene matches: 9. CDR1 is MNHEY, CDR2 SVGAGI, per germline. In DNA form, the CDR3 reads TGTGCCAGCAGTTACTCGTCGTACAGGGGGTTAACTGGGGCCAACGTCCTGACTTTC. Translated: CASSYSSYRGLTGANVLTF.

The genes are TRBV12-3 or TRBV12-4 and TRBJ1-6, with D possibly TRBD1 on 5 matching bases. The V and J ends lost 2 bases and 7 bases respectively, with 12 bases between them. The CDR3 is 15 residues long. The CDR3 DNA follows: TGTGCCAGCAGTTTATCTGGGGCTGAGAATTCACCCCTCCACTTT. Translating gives CASSLSGAENSPLHF.

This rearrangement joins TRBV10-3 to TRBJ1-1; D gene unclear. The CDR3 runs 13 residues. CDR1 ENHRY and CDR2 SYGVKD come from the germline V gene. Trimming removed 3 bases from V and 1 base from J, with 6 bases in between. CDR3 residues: CAISDQWNTEAFF. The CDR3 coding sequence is TGTGCCATCAGTGATCAATGGAACACTGAAGCTTTCTTT.

This chain's CDR3 is CASRRETNQAEQYF. The CDR3 DNA is TGTGCCAGCAGGAGAGAGACCAACCAGGCTGAGCAGTACTTC. This rearrangement joins TRBV2 to TRBJ2-7; D remains ambiguous. V was cut by 6 bases and J by 7 bases, with 19 bases left in between. Per the germline V gene, CDR1 is SNHLY and CDR2 is FYNNEI. This CDR3 has 14 residues.

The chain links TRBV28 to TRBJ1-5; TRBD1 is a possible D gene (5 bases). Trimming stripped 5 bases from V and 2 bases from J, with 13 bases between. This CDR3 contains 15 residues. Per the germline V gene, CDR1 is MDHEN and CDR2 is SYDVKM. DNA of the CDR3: TGTGCCAGCAGTGCCAGGGTTCTTGGCAATCAGCCCCAGCATTTT. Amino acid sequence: CASSARVLGNQPQHF.

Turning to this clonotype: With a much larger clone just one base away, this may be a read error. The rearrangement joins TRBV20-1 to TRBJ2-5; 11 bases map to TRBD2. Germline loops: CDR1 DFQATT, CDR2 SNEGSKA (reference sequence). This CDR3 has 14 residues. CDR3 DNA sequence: TGCAGTGCCGTGGGTAGCGGGGGGGCGAAGACCCGGTACTTC. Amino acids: CSAVGSGGAKTRYF.

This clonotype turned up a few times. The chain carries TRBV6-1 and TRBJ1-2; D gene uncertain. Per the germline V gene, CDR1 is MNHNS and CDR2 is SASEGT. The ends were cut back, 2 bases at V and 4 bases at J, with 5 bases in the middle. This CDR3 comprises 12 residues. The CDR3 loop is CASSEPSYGYTF. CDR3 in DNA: TGTGCCAGCAGTGAACCGAGCTATGGCTACACCTTC.

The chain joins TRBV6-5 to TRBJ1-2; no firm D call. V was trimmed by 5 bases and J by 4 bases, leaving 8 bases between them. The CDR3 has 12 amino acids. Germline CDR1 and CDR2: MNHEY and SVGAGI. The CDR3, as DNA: TGTGCCAGCAGTGAGGGTTCCTATGGCTACACCTTC. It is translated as CASSEGSYGYTF.

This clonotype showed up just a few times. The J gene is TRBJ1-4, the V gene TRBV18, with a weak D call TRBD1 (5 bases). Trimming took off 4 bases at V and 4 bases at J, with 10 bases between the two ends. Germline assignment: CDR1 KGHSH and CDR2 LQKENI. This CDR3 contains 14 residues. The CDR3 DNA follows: TGTGCCAGCTCACGATCAGGGAATAATGAAAAACTGTTTTTT. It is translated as CASSRSGNNEKLFF.

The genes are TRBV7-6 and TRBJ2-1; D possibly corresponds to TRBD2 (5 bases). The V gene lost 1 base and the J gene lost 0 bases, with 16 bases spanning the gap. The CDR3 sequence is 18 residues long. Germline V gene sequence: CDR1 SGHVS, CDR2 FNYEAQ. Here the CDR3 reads CASSLGSGFTSSYNEQFF. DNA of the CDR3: TGTGCCAGCAGCTTAGGTTCGGGGTTCACTAGCTCCTACAATGAGCAGTTCTTC.

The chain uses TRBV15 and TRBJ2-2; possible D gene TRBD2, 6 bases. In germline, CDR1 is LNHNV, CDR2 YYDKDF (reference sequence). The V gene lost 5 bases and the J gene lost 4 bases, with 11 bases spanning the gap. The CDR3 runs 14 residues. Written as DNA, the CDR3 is TGTGCCACCAGCCCCCATAGCGGCACCGGGGAGCTGTTTTTT. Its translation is CATSPHSGTGELFF.

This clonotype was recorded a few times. The CDR3: CASSPQPPRTQETQYF. The CDR3 DNA is TGTGCCAGCAGTCCTCAACCCCCGCGGACCCAAGAGACCCAGTACTTC. This sequence joins TRBV27 and TRBJ2-5; no definite D call. Germline V CDR1 and CDR2: MNHEY, SMNVEV (reference sequence). V gave up 5 bases and J gave up 1 base, with 17 bases separating them. The CDR3 length is 16 residues.